One and the same sample provided the 8 T cell receptor beta chains below, sequenced in a study of T cells in localized non-small cell lung cancer. Sequencing was performed with immunoSEQ multiplex PCR; in TCRdb, only in-frame clones are kept and a portion is missing. The sample contains over 70,000 clones, about 90% of which appear only once. The sequences come from peripheral blood, collected before any cancer treatment. The source is a male donor aged 60 or over with stage III squamous cell lung carcinoma.

The chain links TRBV5-5 to TRBJ2-3, with D perhaps TRBD1 (6 bases). This CDR3 is 16 amino acids long. The germline gives CDR1 SGHKS, CDR2 YYEKEE (reference sequence). V gave up 3 bases and J gave up 2 bases, with 16 bases separating them. The CDR3: CASSWARDKVTDTQYF. The CDR3 DNA reads as TGTGCCAGCAGCTGGGCACGGGACAAGGTCACAGATACGCAGTATTTT.

This clone was detected only once. V is TRBV2 and J is TRBJ1-2, with TRBD1 matching 8 bases. This CDR3 region has 13 residues. Germline values: CDR1 SNHLY, CDR2 FYNNEI. The J segment lost 5 bases and the V segment lost 6 bases, leaving 5 bases of the junction unmatched. In DNA form, the CDR3 reads TGTGCCAGCAGCTCCGGACAGGGTTATGGCTACACCTTC. As protein: CASSSGQGYGYTF.

The chain carries TRBV6-6 and TRBJ2-3; 7 nucleotides agree with TRBD2. CDR1 and CDR2 from the germline V gene are MNHNY and SVGAGI (reference sequence). This CDR3 is built from 14 residues. V lost 6 bases, J lost 4 bases, and 7 bases stayed unmatched. Here the CDR3 DNA reads TGTGCCAGCAGCCCCCCGGGGGGATCAGATACGCAGTATTTT. Residues: CASSPPGGSDTQYF.

The V gene is TRBV19, the J gene TRBJ1-1; 7 positions match TRBD1. Losses at the gene ends were 4 bases for V and 0 bases for J; bases not matched to a gene: 5. Per the germline V gene, CDR1 is LNHDA and CDR2 is SQIVND (reference sequence). The CDR3 runs to 15 residues. DNA of the CDR3: TGTGCCAGTAGTAAACGACAGGGTGTGAACACTGAAGCTTTCTTT. Its protein product is CASSKRQGVNTEAFF.

This clone was detected once. V gene TRBV7-9 combines with J gene TRBJ2-1; the D gene is possibly TRBD2 (6 bases). Trimming removed 6 bases at V and 8 bases at J, with 11 bases between. The CDR3 has 12 amino acids. Germline assignment: CDR1 SEHNR and CDR2 FQNEAQ (reference sequence). CDR3 DNA sequence: TGTGCCAGCAGAGCCGGGACTTATGAGCAGTTCTTC. Protein sequence: CASRAGTYEQFF.

This chain uses TRBV5-1 with TRBJ1-3; 7 positions agree with TRBD1. Trimming removed 5 bases from V and 0 bases from J; junction bases left unmatched: 5. The germline CDR1 and CDR2 sequences are SGHRS and YFSETQ. The CDR3 is 15 amino acids. For the CDR3, the DNA is TGCGCCAGCAGATGGGACAGCCTCTCTGGAAACACCATATATTTT. Protein: CASRWDSLSGNTIYF.

The J gene is TRBJ1-2, the V gene TRBV29-1; D is undetermined. The CDR3 totals 12 residues. Per germline, CDR1 SQVTM and CDR2 ANQGSEA. V was clipped by 0 bases and J by 8 bases, with 10 bases between them. The CDR3 is CSVEDNPGGYTF. CDR3 nucleotides: TGCAGCGTTGAAGATAACCCGGGGGGCTACACCTTC.

The chain uses TRBV6-4 and TRBJ1-2; 7 bases match TRBD1. The CDR3 runs 15 residues. V was clipped by 4 bases and J by 1 base; unmatched bases: 6. The V gene's germline CDR1 is MRHNA and CDR2 SNTAGT. CDR3 bases: TGTGCCAGCAGTGCTACAGGGGACCTTAACTATGGCTACACCTTC. Its translation: CASSATGDLNYGYTF.